These 5 T cell receptor beta chains share one sample of origin, sequenced in a study of PD-1 blockade in mismatch repair-deficient tumors. TCRdb's table, derived via immunoSEQ multiplex PCR, lists solely in-frame clones and lacks some. The profile shows about 40,000 clones, 70% to 80% of them singletons. The source was peripheral blood, collected 4 weeks after starting pembrolizumab. These receptors all come from an adult with mismatch repair-deficient cancer.

This chain links TRBV6-5 with TRBJ1-1; D remains unclear. V lost 5 bases and J 1 base, leaving 11 bases between the germline ends. Germline CDR1 reads MNHEY; CDR2 reads SVGAGI. This CDR3 is built from 14 residues. Here the CDR3 reads CASSPSDGNTEAFF. The CDR3 coding sequence is TGTGCCAGCAGTCCTTCGGACGGGAACACTGAAGCTTTCTTT.

The V gene is TRBV5-4, the J gene TRBJ1-4, with 7 bases matching TRBD1. Germline CDR1 is SGHNT and CDR2 is YYREEE (reference sequence). The CDR3 runs to 14 residues. Trimming removed 4 bases from V and 5 bases from J; junction bases left unmatched: 5. CDR3 coding DNA: TGTGCCAGCAGCCAGGGGGGAGCAAATGAAAAACTGTTTTTT. Translating it yields CASSQGGANEKLFF.

The rearrangement uses TRBV5-8 and TRBJ2-1; no clear D. Germline values: CDR1 SGHTS, CDR2 YDEGEE. CDR3 length equals 16 residues. Trimming shortened V by 0 bases and J by 2 bases, and 12 bases separated the two germline ends. Written as DNA, the CDR3 is TGTGCCAGCAGCTTGGTGGGGTGGAGCGCCTACAATGAGCAGTTCTTC. This translates into CASSLVGWSAYNEQFF.

This rearrangement joins TRBV4-1 to TRBJ2-2; TRBD1 or TRBD2 may be the D gene (5 bases each). Trimming removed 5 bases from V and 6 bases from J, with 19 bases in between. The CDR3 totals 16 residues. The germline V gene encodes CDR1 MGHRA and CDR2 YSYEKL. The CDR3 region is CASSYRDANPPGELFF. The DNA for the CDR3 is TGCGCCAGCAGCTACCGGGACGCCAACCCCCCCGGGGAGCTGTTTTTT.

The V call is TRBV7-2, the J call TRBJ2-6, with D unclear. This CDR3 region has 15 residues. From germline, CDR1 is SGHTA and CDR2 FQGNSA. The ends were cut back, 1 base at V and 2 bases at J, with 6 bases in the middle. Written as DNA, the CDR3 is TGTGCCAGCAGCTTAGTCCGGCCTGGGGCCAACGTCCTGACTTTC. Amino acids: CASSLVRPGANVLTF.